The present TCR beta chain was sequenced within a study of blood T cell repertoires in COVID-19. At the level of the study: Whether acute or convalescent, the COVID-19 samples came from the United States, Italy and Spain. In each case, the material was cDNA or gDNA derived from T cells, B-cell-depleted T cells, or PBMCs.

Seattle participants joined during active infection and were tracked over time. Authors' analysis steps: Amplification of reference gene primers was used by the study to estimate nucleated cell counts. Data came from immunoSEQ multiplex PCR; TCRdb stores just in-frame clones and leaves some out. The V and J calls and the clone size are those of that table, but D and trimming were determined from the DNA. The data contain about 350,000 clones, roughly 89% of them singletons. Trimming took 7 bases from V and 5 from J; bases not matched to a gene: 15. The CDR3 has 16 amino acids. The germline gives CDR1 MDHEN, CDR2 SYDVKM.

This receptor was identified in a woman aged 60-75 years with COVID-19, enrolled during active disease. The chain recombines TRBV28 with TRBJ2-7; 9 bases fit TRBD1. Sequenced: peripheral blood. CDR3 sequence reads: CASTLFTGTGTHEQYF. DNA for the CDR3: TGTGCCAGCACACTCTTTACCGGGACAGGGACCCACGAGCAGTACTTC. Full variable domain (missing parts from reference TRBV28 and TRBJ2-7): DVKVTQSSRYLVKRTGEKVFLECVQDMDHENMFWYRQDPGLGLRLIYFSYDVKMKEKGDIPEGYSVSREKKERFSLILESASTNQTSMYLCASTLFTGTGTHEQYFGPGTRLTVT.